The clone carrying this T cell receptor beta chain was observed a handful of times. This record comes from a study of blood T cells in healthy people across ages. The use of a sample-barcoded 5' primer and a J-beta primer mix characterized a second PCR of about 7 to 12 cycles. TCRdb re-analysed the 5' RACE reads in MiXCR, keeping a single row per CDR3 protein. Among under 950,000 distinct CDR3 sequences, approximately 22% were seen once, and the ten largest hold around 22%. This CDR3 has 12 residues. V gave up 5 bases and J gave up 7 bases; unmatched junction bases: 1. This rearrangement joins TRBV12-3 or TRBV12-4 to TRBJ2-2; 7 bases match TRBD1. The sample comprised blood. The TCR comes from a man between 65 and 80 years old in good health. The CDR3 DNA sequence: TGTGCCAGCAGTCAGGGGGTCGGGGAGCTGTTTTTT. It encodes CASSQGVGELFF.